This section outlines one T cell receptor beta chain sequence together with its context. Its target is unknown. The sample comes from a study of T cell responses to AZD1222 COVID-19 vaccine. Findings and caveats of the study: Along spike, vaccine-associated CD4 TCRs were found throughout, with dominance at 160-218 and 743-854. Spike-specific TCR breadth and depth rose after two AZD1222 doses.

The assay was immunoSEQ multiplex PCR, and TCRdb's table has in-frame clones only and misses some. The data show 150,000 or so clones, roughly 93% seen once. Germline V gene lookup returns CDR1 GTSNPN and CDR2 SVGIG (reference sequence). Trimming removed 2 bases from V and 3 bases from J, with 22 bases in between. The CDR3 totals 17 residues. Sequenced material: peripheral blood, taken on day 0 of MenACWY control vaccination. V usage is TRBV30 and J usage is TRBJ1-2, with D unclear. This receptor was obtained from an adult in good health. The CDR3 DNA reads TGTGCCTGGAGTCTAAGGACTAGCGGTGTGAGGCACTATGGCTACACCTTC. It codes for CAWSLRTSGVRHYGYTF. The complete variable domain, with remaining parts taken from reference TRBV30 and TRBJ1-2, reads SQTIHQWPATLVQPVGSPLSLECTVEGTSNPNLYWYRQAAGRGLQLLFYSVGIGQISSEVPQNLSASRPQDRQFILSSKKLLLSDSGFYLCAWSLRTSGVRHYGYTFGSGTRLTVV.